This is a list of T cell receptor beta chains from one sample in a study of Graves' ophthalmopathy and Graves' hyperthyroidism. Each CDR3 protein gets one entry after TCRdb re-called the multiplex PCR reads with MiXCR. This sample has about 380,000 distinct CDR3 sequences, with approximately 15% found just once. Material for sequencing was peripheral blood. These receptor sequences come from a young woman with stable Graves' hyperthyroidism. Both conserved end residues are part of each CDR3. D genes are given only for firm matches. Not all rows give a size; the values are once, few, many and, for expanded clones, a class.

many	TRBV6-5	TRBJ2-7	-	CASSLGDEQYF	TGTGCCAGCAGCCTCGGGGACGAGCAGTACTTC
-	TRBV6-4	TRBJ2-3	TRBD2	CASSEGLAGTDTQYF	TGTGCCAGCAGTGAGGGACTAGCGGGGACAGATACGCAGTATTTT
many	TRBV6-2/TRBV6-3	TRBJ1-1	TRBD1	CASSYFFDRAPEAFF	TGTGCCAGCAGTTACTTCTTCGACAGGGCCCCTGAAGCTTTCTTT
many	TRBV27	TRBJ1-5	-	CASSLSRSLNQPQHF	TGTGCCAGCAGTTTATCGAGGAGCCTCAATCAGCCCCAGCATTTT
many	TRBV6-2/TRBV6-3	TRBJ1-2	-	CASSYSEGANYGYTF	TGTGCCAGCAGTTACTCCGAAGGGGCGAACTATGGCTACACCTTC
many	TRBV4-2	TRBJ2-5	TRBD2	CASSPRWTSQETQYF	TGTGCCAGCAGCCCAAGATGGACTAGCCAAGAGACCCAGTACTTC
many	TRBV6-1	TRBJ1-5	-	CASNGFLNQPQHF	TGTGCCAGCAACGGGTTTCTTAATCAGCCCCAGCATTTT
many	TRBV11-3	TRBJ2-4	TRBD2	CASSFPTGGALTKNIQYF	TGTGCCAGCAGCTTCCCAACCGGGGGGGCGCTAACCAAAAACATTCAGTACTTC
many	TRBV5-4	TRBJ2-2	-	CASSSRRVGNTGELFF	TGTGCCAGCAGCTCGCGGAGGGTCGGGAACACCGGGGAGCTGTTTTTT
many	TRBV6-1	TRBJ1-5	-	CASRDPTGLNQPQHF	TGTGCCAGCAGGGATCCTACAGGACTCAATCAGCCCCAGCATTTT
few	TRBV14	TRBJ1-5	-	CASSQVAGDSNQPQHF	TGTGCCAGCAGCCAAGTGGCGGGAGATTCGAATCAGCCCCAGCATTTT
many	TRBV2	TRBJ2-5	-	CASSEDTNGPQYF	TGTGCCAGCAGTGAAGACACCAATGGGCCCCAGTACTTC
few	TRBV7-8	TRBJ2-5	-	CASSSEGGAPQETQYF	TGTGCCAGCAGCTCCGAGGGGGGGGCCCCTCAAGAGACCCAGTACTTC
many	TRBV11-3	TRBJ2-5	-	CASSLGPAEKQETQYF	TGTGCCAGCAGCTTAGGTCCAGCGGAGAAGCAAGAGACCCAGTACTTC
-	TRBV9	TRBJ1-2	TRBD1	CASSLAGGRADYGYTF	TGTGCCAGCAGCTTAGCAGGGGGCAGGGCCGACTATGGCTACACCTTC
many	TRBV4-1	TRBJ1-1	-	CASSHQGLGTEAFF	TGCGCCAGCAGCCACCAGGGGTTGGGCACTGAAGCTTTCTTT
-	TRBV4-1	TRBJ2-2	-	CASSPQKAYSNTGELFF	TGCGCCAGCAGCCCTCAGAAGGCGTATTCGAACACCGGGGAGCTGTTTTTT
many	TRBV5-5	TRBJ1-2	-	CASSLSQEPFGYTF	TGTGCCAGCAGCTTGAGTCAGGAGCCTTTTGGCTACACCTTC
many	TRBV6-5	TRBJ2-7	-	CASSLQGSWHEQYF	TGTGCCAGCAGTTTACAGGGAAGTTGGCACGAGCAGTACTTC
many	TRBV28	TRBJ2-7	-	CASSLWKGEQYF	TGTGCCAGCAGTTTATGGAAGGGCGAGCAGTACTTC
-	TRBV7-8	TRBJ1-1	-	CARSSSRPTEAFF	TGTGCCCGCAGCTCATCCCGACCCACTGAAGCTTTCTTT
-	TRBV29-1	TRBJ2-7	-	CSTLGGTTAYEQYF	TGCAGCACTTTAGGGGGGACTACCGCCTACGAGCAGTACTTC
many	TRBV19	TRBJ1-1	-	CASSMGRANTEAFF	TGTGCCAGTAGTATGGGCAGGGCGAACACTGAAGCTTTCTTT
many	TRBV5-1	TRBJ1-1	-	CASSSMTGNTEAFF	TGCGCCAGCAGCTCGATGACGGGGAACACTGAAGCTTTCTTT